The 9 T cell receptor beta chains presented below share a single source sample, sequenced in a study of T cell repertoires in cytomegalovirus infection. TCRdb called the reads again in MiXCR, with one record for every CDR3 protein. Of about 150,000 distinct CDR3 sequences listed, about 20% are singletons. The material sequenced was PBMCs. The receptors originated from a human donor in good health (CMV status not recorded). Some clones in this sample may be carry-over from other donors' samples.

The V and J genes are TRBV5-1 and TRBJ2-2; D perhaps matches TRBD2 (6 bases). V shed 6 bases and J shed 5 bases, with 14 bases lying between them. In germline, CDR1 is SGHRS, CDR2 YFSETQ. The CDR3 length is 14 residues. In DNA, the CDR3 is TGCGCCAGCACCGTTGGGGGGAAAACCGGGGAGCTGTTTTTT. Protein sequence: CASTVGGKTGELFF.

This clonotype came up many times. At one end, the junction sequence differs from germline, possibly due to a read error. The V call is TRBV5-1, the J call TRBJ1-6; TRBD1 matches at 9 bases. The CDR3 loop spans 14 amino acids. Germline V gene sequence: CDR1 SGHRS, CDR2 YFSETQ. CDR3 sequence (DNA): TGTGCCAGCAGTTCGGGACAGGGAAATTCACCCCTCCACTTT. This codes for CASSSGQGNSPLHF.

The J gene is TRBJ2-5, the V gene TRBV4-1; 9 bases map to TRBD2. The CDR3 length is 16 residues. Germline V gene data show CDR1 as MGHRA and CDR2 as YSYEKL. V shed 1 base, J shed 5 bases, and the junction held 8 bases outside the gene matches. The CDR3 protein is CASSQGGLAGYETQYF. In DNA, the CDR3 is TGCGCCAGCAGCCAAGGAGGGCTAGCGGGGTACGAGACCCAGTACTTC.

Concerning this clonotype itself: The junction does not match germline at one end; this may be a read error. The gene calls are TRBV4-1 and TRBJ2-7, with 10 nucleotides matching TRBD2. This CDR3 region has 19 residues. Germline assignment: CDR1 MGHRA and CDR2 YSYEKL. This CDR3 is CASSQEYPSGRASSYEQYF. In nucleotides, the CDR3 is TGTGCCAGCAGCCAAGAATATCCCAGCGGGAGGGCCTCCTCCTACGAGCAGTACTTC.

This clonotype is a singleton in its sample. The chain employs TRBV20-1 and TRBJ2-7; 9 positions match TRBD1. Germline CDR1 reads DFQATT; CDR2 reads SNEGSKA (reference sequence). This CDR3 is 14 amino acids long. The junction had 10 bases not matched to a gene; V was cut back by 5 bases and J by 5 bases. The chain's CDR3 is CSAPTGQGWNEQYF. The CDR3 coding sequence is TGCAGTGCTCCTACGGGACAGGGTTGGAACGAGCAGTACTTC.

This clonotype was counted many times. V and J are TRBV7-2 and TRBJ1-2, with D unclear. The CDR3 length is 14 residues. V was trimmed by 0 bases and J by 0 bases, leaving 5 bases between them. The germline V gene has CDR1 SGHTA and CDR2 FQGNSA. CDR3 region: CASSLALTNYGYTF. CDR3 DNA: TGTGCCAGCAGCTTAGCGCTCACTAACTATGGCTACACCTTC.

The V gene is TRBV18, the J gene TRBJ1-2; 10 bases line up with TRBD1. V lost 3 bases to trimming and J lost 5 bases; unmatched junction nucleotides: 9. Germline V gene sequence: CDR1 KGHSH, CDR2 LQKENI. There are 16 residues in the CDR3. This CDR3 is CASSPKTGGIYYGYTF. In DNA form, the CDR3 reads TGTGCCAGCTCACCGAAGACAGGGGGCATATATTATGGCTACACCTTC.

The table lists this clonotype with a few counts. The chain carries TRBV11-1 and TRBJ1-5; 7 bases align to TRBD1. The junction had 24 bases not matched to a gene; V was cut back by 8 bases and J by 8 bases. The CDR3 contains 18 residues. Germline assignment: CDR1 SGHAT and CDR2 FQDESV (reference sequence). The CDR3 loop is CASYPELDRGTANEPQHF. The CDR3 DNA follows: TGTGCCAGCTATCCCGAACTGGATAGAGGGACAGCGAACGAGCCCCAGCATTTT.

This clonotype was counted many times. The chain has TRBV7-2 and TRBJ1-1; the match to TRBD1 covers 7 bases. Germline lookup yields CDR1 SGHTA and CDR2 FQGNSA. This CDR3 is built from 15 residues. V lost 5 bases and J lost 3; bases outside the gene matches: 9. The CDR3 spells CASSVTGTAHTEAFF. The CDR3, as DNA: TGTGCCAGCAGCGTAACCGGGACAGCCCACACTGAAGCTTTCTTT.